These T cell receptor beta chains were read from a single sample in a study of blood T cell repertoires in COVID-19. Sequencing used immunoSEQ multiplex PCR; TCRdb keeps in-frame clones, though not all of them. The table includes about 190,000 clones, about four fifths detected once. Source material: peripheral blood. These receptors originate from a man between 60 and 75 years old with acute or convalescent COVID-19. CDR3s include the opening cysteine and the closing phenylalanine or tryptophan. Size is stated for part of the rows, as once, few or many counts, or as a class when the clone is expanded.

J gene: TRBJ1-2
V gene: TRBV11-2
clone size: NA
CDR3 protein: CASSLSPTGGGYGYTF

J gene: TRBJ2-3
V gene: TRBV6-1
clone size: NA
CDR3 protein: CASSEAPGDTQYF

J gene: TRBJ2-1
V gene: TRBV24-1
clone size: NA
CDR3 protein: CATSDPNVAGGLRNNEQFF

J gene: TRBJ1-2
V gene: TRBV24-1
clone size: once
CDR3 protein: CATSDRDTDGYTF

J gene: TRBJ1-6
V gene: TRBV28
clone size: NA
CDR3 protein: CASSFGGRDSPLHF

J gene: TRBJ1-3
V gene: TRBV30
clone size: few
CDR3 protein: CAWDNSGNTIYF

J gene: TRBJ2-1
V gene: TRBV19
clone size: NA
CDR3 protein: CASRDPGLDYNEQFF

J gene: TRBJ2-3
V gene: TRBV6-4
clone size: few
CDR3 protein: CASAFEGATDTQYF

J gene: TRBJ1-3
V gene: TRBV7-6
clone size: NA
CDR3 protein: CASSLRRADSGNTIYF

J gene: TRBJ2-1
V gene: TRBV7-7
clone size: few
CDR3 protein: CASSLGGTSGSYNEQFF

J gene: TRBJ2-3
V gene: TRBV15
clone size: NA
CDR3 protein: CATSERLAGESDTQYF

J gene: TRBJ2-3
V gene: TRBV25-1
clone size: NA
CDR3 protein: CASSGGRVTDTQYF

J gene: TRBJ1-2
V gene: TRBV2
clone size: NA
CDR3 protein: CASSVSLGYSMRYTF

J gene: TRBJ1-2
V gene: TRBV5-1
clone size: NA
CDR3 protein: CASSLLTDGSYGYTF

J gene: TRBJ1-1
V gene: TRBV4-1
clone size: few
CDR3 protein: CASSGSPGQGGTEAFF

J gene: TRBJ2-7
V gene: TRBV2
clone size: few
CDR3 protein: CASSEQGSSYEQYF

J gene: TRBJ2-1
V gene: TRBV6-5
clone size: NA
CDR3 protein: CASSYYRDGNEQFF

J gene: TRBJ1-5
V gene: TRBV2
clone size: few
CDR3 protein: CASSLQGTHSNQPQHF

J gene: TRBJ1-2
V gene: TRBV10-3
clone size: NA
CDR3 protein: CAISVNAYNYGYTF

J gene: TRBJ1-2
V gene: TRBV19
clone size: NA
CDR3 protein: CASSPHPSDGYTF

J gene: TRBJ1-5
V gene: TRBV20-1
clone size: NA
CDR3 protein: CSASARVNQPQHF

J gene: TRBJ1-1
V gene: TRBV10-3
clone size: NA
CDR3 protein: CAIRAREQGLMNTEAFF

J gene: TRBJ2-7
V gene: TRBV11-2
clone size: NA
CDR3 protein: CASSFTTGLSYEQYF

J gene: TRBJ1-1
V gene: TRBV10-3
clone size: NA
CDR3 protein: CAIRKPGTGREAFF

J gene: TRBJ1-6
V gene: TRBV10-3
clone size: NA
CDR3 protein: CAIASGTGDNSPLHF

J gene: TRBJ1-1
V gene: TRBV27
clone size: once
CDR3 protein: CASSRQEMNTEAFF

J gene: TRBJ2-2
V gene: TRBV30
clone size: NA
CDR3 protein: CAWSVGGSGELFF

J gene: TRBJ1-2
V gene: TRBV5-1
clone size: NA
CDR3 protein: CASSLDRGNDGYTF

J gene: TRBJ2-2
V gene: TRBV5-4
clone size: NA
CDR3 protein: CASSFRGTNTGELFF

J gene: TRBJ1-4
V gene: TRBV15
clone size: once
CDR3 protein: CATSRDGGQNEKLFF

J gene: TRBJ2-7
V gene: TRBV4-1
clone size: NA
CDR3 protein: CASSLLIGSSGTAYEQYF

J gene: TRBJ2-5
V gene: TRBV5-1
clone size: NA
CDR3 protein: CASSPGLAGVEETQYF

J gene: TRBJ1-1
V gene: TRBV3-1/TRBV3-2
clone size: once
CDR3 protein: CASSSTGGADTEAFF

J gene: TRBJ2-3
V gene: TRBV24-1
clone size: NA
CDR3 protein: CATSERGAGTDTQYF

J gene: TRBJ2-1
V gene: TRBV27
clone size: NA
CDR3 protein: CASSLDTRGGRGNEQFF

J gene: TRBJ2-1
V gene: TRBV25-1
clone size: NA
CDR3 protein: CASSEYPSGIFF

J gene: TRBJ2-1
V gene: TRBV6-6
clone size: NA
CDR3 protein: CASNKLAGGLNEQFF

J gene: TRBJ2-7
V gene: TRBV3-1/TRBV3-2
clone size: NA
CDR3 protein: CASSRTLSSYEQYF

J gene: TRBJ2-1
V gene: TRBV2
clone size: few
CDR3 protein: CASSDSTFYNEQFF

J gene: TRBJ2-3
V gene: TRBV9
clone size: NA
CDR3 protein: CASSATSGRSTDTQYF

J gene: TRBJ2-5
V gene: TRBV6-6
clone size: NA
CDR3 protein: CASSYGGETQYF

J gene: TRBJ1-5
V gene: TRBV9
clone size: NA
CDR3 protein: CASSATGYHQPQHF

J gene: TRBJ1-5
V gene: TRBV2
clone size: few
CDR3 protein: CASMWDRDPLGQPQHF

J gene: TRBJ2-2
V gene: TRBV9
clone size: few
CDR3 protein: CASSVGQGSRTGELFF

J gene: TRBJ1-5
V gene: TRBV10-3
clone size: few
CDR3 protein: CAISESIRGNQPQHF

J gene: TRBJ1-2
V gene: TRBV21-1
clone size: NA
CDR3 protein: CASSKDRANYGYTF

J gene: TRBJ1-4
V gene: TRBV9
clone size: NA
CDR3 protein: CASSVGLSSNNEKLFF

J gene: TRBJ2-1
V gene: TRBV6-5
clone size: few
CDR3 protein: CASSYGFTAAYNEQFF

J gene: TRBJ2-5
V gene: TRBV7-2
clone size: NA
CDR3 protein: CASSLASGRGRETQYF

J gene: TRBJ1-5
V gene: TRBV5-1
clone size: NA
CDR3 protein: CASSLQGAGNQPQHF

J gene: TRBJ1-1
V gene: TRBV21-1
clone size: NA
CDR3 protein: CASSKERGSTEAFF

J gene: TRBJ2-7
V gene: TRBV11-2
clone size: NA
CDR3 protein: CASSPPWTGPYEQYF

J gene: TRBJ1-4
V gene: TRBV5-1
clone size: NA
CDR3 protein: CASSRQGAGEKLFF